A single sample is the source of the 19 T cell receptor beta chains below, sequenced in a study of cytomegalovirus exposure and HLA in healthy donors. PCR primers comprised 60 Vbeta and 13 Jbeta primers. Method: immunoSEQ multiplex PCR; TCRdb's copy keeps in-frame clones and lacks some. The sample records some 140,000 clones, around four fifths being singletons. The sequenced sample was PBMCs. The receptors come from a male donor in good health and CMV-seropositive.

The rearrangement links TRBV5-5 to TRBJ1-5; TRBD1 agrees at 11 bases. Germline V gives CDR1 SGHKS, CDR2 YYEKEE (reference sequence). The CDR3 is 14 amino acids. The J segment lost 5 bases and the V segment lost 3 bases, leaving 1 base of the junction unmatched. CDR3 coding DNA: TGTGCCAGCAGCTGGACAGGGGGCGATCAGCCCCAGCATTTT. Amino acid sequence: CASSWTGGDQPQHF.

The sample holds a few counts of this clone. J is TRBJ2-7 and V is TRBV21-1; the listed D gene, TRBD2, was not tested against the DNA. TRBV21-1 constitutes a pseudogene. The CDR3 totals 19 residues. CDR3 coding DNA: TGTGCCAGCAGCAAAGTGACTAGCGGGAGGAACCCTGGCTCCTACGAGCAGTACTTC. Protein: CASSKVTSGRNPGSYEQYF.

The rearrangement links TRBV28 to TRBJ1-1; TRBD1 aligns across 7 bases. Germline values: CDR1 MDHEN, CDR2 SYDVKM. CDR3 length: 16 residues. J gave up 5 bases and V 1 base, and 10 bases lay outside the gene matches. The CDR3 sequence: CASSLSGQDGRTEAFF. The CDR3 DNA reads TGTGCCAGCAGTTTATCCGGACAGGATGGTAGGACTGAAGCTTTCTTT.

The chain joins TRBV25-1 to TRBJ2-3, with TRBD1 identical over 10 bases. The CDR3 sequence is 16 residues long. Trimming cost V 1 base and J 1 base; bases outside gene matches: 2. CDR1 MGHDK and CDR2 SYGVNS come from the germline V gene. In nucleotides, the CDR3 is TGTGCCAGCAGTGAATCTGGGACAGGGGGCACAGATACGCAGTATTTT. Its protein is CASSESGTGGTDTQYF.

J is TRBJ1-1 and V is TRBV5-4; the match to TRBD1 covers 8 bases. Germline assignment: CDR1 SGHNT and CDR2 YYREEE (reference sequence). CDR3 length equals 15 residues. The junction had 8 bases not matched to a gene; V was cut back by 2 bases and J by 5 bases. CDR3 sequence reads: CASSFNTGGGTEAFF. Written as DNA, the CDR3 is TGTGCCAGCAGCTTTAACACAGGGGGTGGAACTGAAGCTTTCTTT.

CDR3 coding DNA: TGCGCCAGCAGCCAAGGGACAGGGCATAATGAAAAACTGTTTTTT. Its protein product is CASSQGTGHNEKLFF. The genes are TRBV4-1 and TRBJ1-4, with 8 bases identical to TRBD1. Per germline, CDR1 MGHRA and CDR2 YSYEKL. With V trimmed by 1 base and J by 4 bases, 2 bases remained unmatched. CDR3 length: 15 residues.

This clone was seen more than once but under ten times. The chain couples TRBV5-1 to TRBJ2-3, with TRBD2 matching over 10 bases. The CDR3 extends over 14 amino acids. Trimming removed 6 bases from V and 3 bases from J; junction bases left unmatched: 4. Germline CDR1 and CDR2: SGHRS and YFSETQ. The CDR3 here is CASTSGGGTDTQYF. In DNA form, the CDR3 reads TGCGCCAGCACCAGCGGGGGGGGGACAGATACGCAGTATTTT.

CDR3 sequence: CASSLTTGTEAFF. CDR3 nucleotide sequence: TGTGCCAGCAGCTTAACGACGGGGACTGAAGCTTTCTTT. The chain employs TRBV7-3 and TRBJ1-1; no clear D gene. V was cut by 0 bases and J by 5 bases, with 7 bases left in between. The germline gives CDR1 SGHTA, CDR2 FQGTGA. The CDR3 consists of 13 residues.

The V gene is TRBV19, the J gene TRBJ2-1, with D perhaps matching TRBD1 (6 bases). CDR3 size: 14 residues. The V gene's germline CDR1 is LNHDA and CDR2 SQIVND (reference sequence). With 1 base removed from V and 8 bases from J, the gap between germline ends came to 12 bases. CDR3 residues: CASSIVGGRDEQFF. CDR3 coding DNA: TGTGCCAGTAGTATAGTAGGGGGTAGGGATGAGCAGTTCTTC.

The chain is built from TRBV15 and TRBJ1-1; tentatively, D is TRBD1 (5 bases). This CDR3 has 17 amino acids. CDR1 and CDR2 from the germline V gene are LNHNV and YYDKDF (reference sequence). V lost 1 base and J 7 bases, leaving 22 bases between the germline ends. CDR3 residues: CATSRAQRGDSGVEAFF. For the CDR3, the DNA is TGTGCCACCAGCAGAGCTCAAAGGGGCGACAGTGGGGTTGAAGCTTTCTTT.

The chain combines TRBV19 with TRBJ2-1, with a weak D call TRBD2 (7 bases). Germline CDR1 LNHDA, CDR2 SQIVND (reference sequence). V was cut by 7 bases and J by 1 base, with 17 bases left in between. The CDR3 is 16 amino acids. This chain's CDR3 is CASKTEGGASYNEQFF. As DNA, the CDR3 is TGTGCCAGTAAAACCGAAGGGGGGGCATCCTACAATGAGCAGTTCTTC.

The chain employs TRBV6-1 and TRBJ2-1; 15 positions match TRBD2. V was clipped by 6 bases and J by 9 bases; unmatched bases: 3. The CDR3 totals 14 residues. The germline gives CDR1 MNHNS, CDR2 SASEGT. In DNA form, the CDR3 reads TGTGCCAGCAGCCCGGGACTAGCGGGAGGTGAGCAGTTCTTC. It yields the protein CASSPGLAGGEQFF.

CDR3 DNA: TGTGCCAGCAGCTTGGCGGCAGGAGGCTACGAGCAGTACTTC. Its protein is CASSLAAGGYEQYF. The V call is TRBV5-8, the J call TRBJ2-5; D might be TRBD2 (5 bases). With the DNA end fitting TRBJ2-7 better, the J assignment may be wrong. Germline V gene data show CDR1 as SGHTS and CDR2 as YDEGEE. CDR3 size: 14 residues.

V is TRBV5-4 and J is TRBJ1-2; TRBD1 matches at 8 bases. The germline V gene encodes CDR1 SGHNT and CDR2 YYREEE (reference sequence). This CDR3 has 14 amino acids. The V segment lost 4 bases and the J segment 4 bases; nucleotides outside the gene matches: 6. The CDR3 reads CASSAAGTGYGYTF. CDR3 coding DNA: TGTGCCAGCAGCGCTGCCGGGACAGGCTATGGCTACACCTTC.

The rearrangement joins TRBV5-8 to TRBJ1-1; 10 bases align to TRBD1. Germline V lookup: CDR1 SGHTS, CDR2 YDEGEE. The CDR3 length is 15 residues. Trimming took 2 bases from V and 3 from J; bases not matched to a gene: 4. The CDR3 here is CASSFRTGGHTEAFF. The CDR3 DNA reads TGTGCCAGCAGCTTCCGGACAGGGGGTCACACTGAAGCTTTCTTT.

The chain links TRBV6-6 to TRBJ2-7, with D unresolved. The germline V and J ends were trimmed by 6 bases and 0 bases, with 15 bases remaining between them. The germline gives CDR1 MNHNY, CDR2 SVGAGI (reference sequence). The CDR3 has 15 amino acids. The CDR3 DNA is TGTGCCAGCAGGCTATTACTCTTAAACTCCTACGAGCAGTACTTC. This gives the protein CASRLLLLNSYEQYF.

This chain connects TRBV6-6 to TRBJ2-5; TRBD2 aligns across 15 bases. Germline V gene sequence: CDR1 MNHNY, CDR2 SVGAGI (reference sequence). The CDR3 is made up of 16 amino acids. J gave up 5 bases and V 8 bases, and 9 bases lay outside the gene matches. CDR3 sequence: CASRTSGRESGETQYF. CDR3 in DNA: TGTGCCAGCCGGACTAGCGGGAGGGAGTCTGGGGAGACCCAGTACTTC.

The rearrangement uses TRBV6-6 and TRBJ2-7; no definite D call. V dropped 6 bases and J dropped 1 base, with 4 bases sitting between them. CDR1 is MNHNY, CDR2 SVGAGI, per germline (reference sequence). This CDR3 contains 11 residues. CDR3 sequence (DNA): TGTGCCAGCAGGACTTCCTACGAGCAGTACTTC. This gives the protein CASRTSYEQYF.

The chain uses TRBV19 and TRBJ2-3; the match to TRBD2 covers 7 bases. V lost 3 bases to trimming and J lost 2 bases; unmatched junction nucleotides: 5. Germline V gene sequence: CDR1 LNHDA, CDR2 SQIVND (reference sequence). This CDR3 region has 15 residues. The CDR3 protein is CASSIGGSFTDTQYF. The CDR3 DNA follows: TGTGCCAGTAGTATTGGCGGGAGCTTCACAGATACGCAGTATTTT.